The rows below give T cell receptor beta chains drawn from one sample of a study of T cells in Graves' hyperthyroidism and ophthalmopathy. TCRdb analysed the multiplex PCR reads with MiXCR anew, one entry per CDR3 protein. The data hold approximately 220,000 distinct CDR3 sequences, with approximately 20% observed a single time. The sequenced material came from blood. The receptors derive from a man aged 40-55 years with Graves' hyperthyroidism. The CDR3 runs from the conserved cysteine through the conserved F or W. D genes are given only for firm matches. The size field is filled for only some rows; it gives once, few, many or a size class.

V gene	clone size	D gene	J gene	CDR3 protein	CDR3 DNA
TRBV28	many	NA	TRBJ2-7	CASSLISGSNPYEQYF	TGTGCCAGCAGTTTGATTTCAGGGTCCAATCCCTACGAGCAGTACTTC
TRBV19	few	NA	TRBJ1-2	CASSMRPVVGYTF	TGTGCCAGTAGTATGAGACCCGTCGTGGGCTACACCTTC
TRBV7-2	NA	TRBD2	TRBJ2-1	CASSLVSGGPLNEQFF	TGTGCCAGCAGCTTAGTTAGCGGGGGGCCCCTCAATGAGCAGTTCTTC
TRBV5-5	few	NA	TRBJ2-1	CASSSEAGDPNEQFF	TGTGCCAGCAGCTCGGAGGCAGGGGATCCCAATGAGCAGTTCTTC
TRBV11-1	many	TRBD1	TRBJ2-5	CASSIPGQGRRSQYF	TGTGCCAGCAGCATTCCGGGACAGGGGAGGAGGTCCCAGTACTTC
TRBV7-2	many	NA	TRBJ2-1	CASSLYAGPYNEQFF	TGTGCCAGCAGCTTATACGCAGGGCCATACAATGAGCAGTTCTTC
TRBV20-1	many	NA	TRBJ1-1	CTFTGGEAEAFF	TGCACCTTCACTGGCGGAGAGGCTGAAGCTTTCTTT
TRBV20-1	NA	TRBD2	TRBJ2-7	CSATTPSPTSGGGEQYF	TGCAGTGCAACTACTCCTTCCCCGACTAGCGGGGGGGGAGAGCAGTACTTC
TRBV12-3/TRBV12-4	many	NA	TRBJ2-1	CASTLEGNEQFF	TGTGCCAGCACTCTAGAGGGGAATGAGCAGTTCTTC
TRBV30	many	TRBD1	TRBJ1-6	CAWSADRGNSPLHF	TGTGCCTGGAGTGCGGACAGGGGGAATTCACCCCTCCACTTT
TRBV18	NA	TRBD1	TRBJ1-1	CASSPRGLGTEAFF	TGTGCCAGCTCACCAAGGGGGCTAGGCACTGAAGCTTTCTTT
TRBV25-1	NA	NA	TRBJ1-4	CASSDDGPEGGTNEKLFF	TGTGCCAGCAGTGACGATGGGCCCGAGGGCGGAACTAATGAAAAACTGTTTTTT
TRBV11-1	NA	TRBD1	TRBJ2-7	CASSPRGRGYEQYF	TGTGCCAGCAGCCCCCGGGGCAGGGGGTACGAGCAGTACTTC
TRBV27	many	NA	TRBJ1-5	CASSLYGGGNQPQHF	TGTGCCAGCAGTTTATATGGGGGCGGCAATCAGCCCCAGCATTTT
TRBV4-1	NA	NA	TRBJ2-6	CASSQVGANVLTF	TGCGCCAGCAGCCAAGTTGGGGCCAACGTCCTGACTTTC
TRBV7-2	many	TRBD1	TRBJ2-3	CASSRDRADTQYF	TGTGCCAGCAGCCGGGACAGGGCAGATACGCAGTATTTT
TRBV20-1	many	TRBD1	TRBJ2-5	CSAQGTGGALETQYF	TGCAGTGCTCAAGGGACAGGGGGCGCTTTGGAGACCCAGTACTTC
TRBV29-1	NA	TRBD1	TRBJ2-7	CSAAQGAQYEQYF	TGCAGCGCCGCACAGGGGGCGCAATACGAGCAGTACTTC
TRBV10-3	many	TRBD2	TRBJ2-7	CAIRGTSGGESYEQYF	TGTGCCATCAGAGGGACTAGCGGGGGGGAGTCCTACGAGCAGTACTTC
TRBV9	few	NA	TRBJ2-6	CASSVGRGHSGANVLTF	TGTGCCAGCAGCGTAGGTCGAGGGCACTCTGGGGCCAACGTCCTGACTTTC
TRBV9	many	TRBD1	TRBJ1-2	CASSATGGYGYTF	TGTGCCAGCAGCGCGACAGGGGGCTATGGCTACACCTTC
TRBV2	NA	NA	TRBJ2-3	CASSGRVTTDTQYF	TGTGCCAGCAGTGGGAGGGTAACCACAGATACGCAGTATTTT